Listed below are T cell receptor beta chains from one sample, sequenced in a study of radiation and T cells in renal cell carcinoma. Profiling relied on immunoSEQ multiplex PCR, and the TCRdb table lists in-frame clones only, not all of them. The table shows about 90,000 clones, with around 83% occurring only once. The sequenced sample was blood, obtained from a patient whose treatment included radiotherapy and nephrectomy. The receptors were sampled from a man between 60 and 75 years old with renal cell carcinoma. The CDR3 runs from the conserved cysteine through the conserved F or W. A D gene is named only where the DNA matches it firmly. Clone size is shown for a subset of rows, as once, few, many or a class of expanded clone.

clone size	V gene	J gene	D gene	CDR3 protein	CDR3 DNA
.	TRBV5-1	TRBJ2-1	TRBD2	CASSLVVLAGRYNEQFF	TGCGCCAGCAGCTTGGTTGTACTAGCGGGACGCTACAATGAGCAGTTCTTC
once	TRBV7-9	TRBJ2-7	.	CASSLSPLGQTYEQYF	TGTGCCAGCAGCTTAAGCCCCCTTGGCCAGACCTACGAGCAGTACTTC
.	TRBV21-1	TRBJ2-6	.	CATTLQGQYLPGANVLTF	TGTGCCACCACTTTACAGGGACAGTATTTACCTGGGGCCAACGTCCTGACTTTC
few	TRBV20-1	TRBJ2-1	.	CSARVGLAQFF	TGCAGTGCTAGAGTCGGTTTAGCGCAGTTCTTC
.	TRBV11-3	TRBJ2-2	.	CASSDSGRPLFF	TGTGCCAGCAGCGACTCCGGACGGCCGCTGTTTTTT
.	TRBV11-2	TRBJ2-7	.	CASSLEGGYEQYF	TGTGCCAGCAGCTTAGAAGGGGGCTACGAGCAGTACTTC
.	TRBV7-2	TRBJ2-3	TRBD2	CASSLWPLAGVDADTQYF	TGTGCCAGCAGCTTATGGCCCCTAGCGGGAGTTGACGCAGATACGCAGTATTTT
.	TRBV7-8	TRBJ2-3	.	CASSSNGPVDTQYF	TGTGCCAGCAGCTCCAACGGACCCGTAGATACGCAGTATTTT
.	TRBV7-9	TRBJ1-5	.	CASSFGTDQPQHF	TGTGCCAGCAGCTTTGGTACGGATCAGCCCCAGCATTTT
.	TRBV11-3	TRBJ1-1	.	CASSLTAGTEAFF	TGTGCCAGCAGCCTGACAGCCGGCACTGAAGCTTTCTTT
.	TRBV11-1	TRBJ1-1	TRBD1	CASSWDRSYTEAFF	TGTGCCAGCAGCTGGGACAGGTCATACACTGAAGCTTTCTTT
.	TRBV9	TRBJ2-7	.	CASSVVGDTSYEQYF	TGTGCCAGCAGCGTAGTGGGCGATACCTCCTACGAGCAGTACTTC
.	TRBV15	TRBJ1-5	.	CATSRDRTESNQPQHF	TGTGCCACCAGCAGAGATAGGACAGAAAGCAATCAGCCCCAGCATTTT
.	TRBV5-4	TRBJ2-7	.	CASSLGANEQYF	TGTGCCAGCAGCTTGGGGGCTAACGAGCAGTACTTC
.	TRBV18	TRBJ2-3	TRBD2	CASSPLVAGGGTDTQYF	TGTGCCAGCTCACCGCTTGTGGCGGGAGGAGGCACAGATACGCAGTATTTT
.	TRBV5-1	TRBJ2-3	.	CASSSTGGGRGTDTQYF	TGCGCCAGCAGCTCTACTGGAGGGGGCAGGGGCACAGATACGCAGTATTTT
.	TRBV4-3	TRBJ2-2	TRBD2	CASSQEAGANTGELFF	TGCGCCAGCAGCCAAGAAGCGGGAGCAAACACCGGGGAGCTGTTTTTT
.	TRBV10-1	TRBJ1-5	.	CASSEVFGQPQHF	TGCGCCAGCAGTGAGGTTTTTGGTCAGCCCCAGCATTTT
.	TRBV2	TRBJ2-7	.	CASSSISYEQYF	TGTGCCAGCAGTTCCATATCGTACGAGCAGTACTTC
.	TRBV14	TRBJ1-6	.	CASSFTRNSPLHF	TGTGCCAGCAGCTTCACACGGAATTCACCCCTCCACTTT
.	TRBV10-3	TRBJ1-4	TRBD1	CAIRAWDSLGNEKLFF	TGTGCCATCAGGGCTTGGGACAGTTTAGGGAATGAAAAACTGTTTTTT
.	TRBV4-1	TRBJ2-7	.	CASSQRVQKAPEGSYYYEQYF	TGCGCCAGCAGCCAAAGAGTCCAAAAAGCGCCTGAGGGTAGCTACTACTACGAGCAGTACTTC
.	TRBV19	TRBJ1-5	.	CASSSGLSNQPQHF	TGTGCCAGTAGTTCAGGGCTGAGCAATCAGCCCCAGCATTTT
.	TRBV5-1	TRBJ1-2	.	CASRPRWDRSSGYTF	TGCGCCAGCAGGCCCCGCTGGGACCGATCTAGTGGCTACACCTTC
.	TRBV15	TRBJ2-5	TRBD2	CATSRDKTSGAQETQYF	TGTGCCACCAGCAGAGATAAGACTAGCGGGGCCCAAGAGACCCAGTACTTC
.	TRBV4-2	TRBJ1-5	.	CASSQDSRYSNQPQHF	TGTGCCAGCAGCCAAGACAGCAGATATAGCAATCAGCCCCAGCATTTT
.	TRBV6-6	TRBJ2-1	TRBD2	CASSLAGGNEQFF	TGTGCCAGCAGTTTAGCGGGAGGGAATGAGCAGTTCTTC
.	TRBV5-1	TRBJ1-4	.	CASSDTTANEKLFF	TGCGCCAGCAGCGACACGACGGCGAATGAAAAACTGTTTTTT
.	TRBV6-5	TRBJ2-7	.	CASSYSGSTYEQYF	TGTGCCAGCAGTTACTCAGGCAGCACCTACGAGCAGTACTTC
few	TRBV10-2	TRBJ2-5	.	CASSEVGGETQYF	TGCGCCAGCAGTGAGGTAGGGGGAGAGACCCAGTACTTC
.	TRBV29-1	TRBJ2-7	.	CSVEEDLHYEQYF	TGCAGCGTTGAAGAGGACCTCCACTACGAGCAGTACTTC
few	TRBV5-6	TRBJ1-1	TRBD1	CASSFRGLGEAFF	TGTGCCAGCAGCTTTAGGGGGCTGGGTGAAGCTTTCTTT
.	TRBV2	TRBJ2-2	.	CASIQGSSDTGELFF	TGTGCCAGCATCCAGGGGAGCTCGGACACCGGGGAGCTGTTTTTT
.	TRBV7-2	TRBJ2-7	TRBD1	CASSPERQGTYEQYF	TGTGCCAGCAGCCCGGAAAGACAGGGGACCTACGAGCAGTACTTC
.	TRBV28	TRBJ2-7	.	CASSPQRGRDEQYF	TGTGCCAGCAGTCCCCAGCGAGGCCGGGACGAGCAGTACTTC
.	TRBV15	TRBJ1-5	.	CATSRDLDQPQHF	TGTGCCACCAGCAGAGATCTGGATCAGCCCCAGCATTTT
.	TRBV27	TRBJ2-7	TRBD1	CASSRGQGLYEQYF	TGTGCCAGCAGTAGAGGACAGGGGCTCTACGAGCAGTACTTC
.	TRBV10-3	TRBJ2-7	TRBD1	CAITPGTGGGEQYF	TGTGCCATCACCCCCGGGACAGGGGGTGGCGAGCAGTACTTC
.	TRBV5-5	TRBJ2-1	TRBD2	CASSLARLAGGWGDEQFF	TGTGCCAGCAGCTTGGCCCGGCTAGCGGGAGGTTGGGGGGATGAGCAGTTCTTC
.	TRBV19	TRBJ1-4	.	CASSISLESVKLFF	TGTGCCAGTAGTATTTCACTAGAATCGGTGAAACTGTTTTTT
.	TRBV5-1	TRBJ2-7	TRBD2	CASSLARATSGFYEQYF	TGCGCCAGCAGCTTGGCCAGGGCCACTAGCGGGTTCTACGAGCAGTACTTC
once	TRBV7-6	TRBJ2-1	TRBD2	CASSSKISGSRDEQFF	TGTGCCAGCAGCTCGAAAATTAGCGGGAGCCGGGATGAGCAGTTCTTC
.	TRBV5-1	TRBJ2-7	.	CASSADRSSYEQYF	TGCGCCAGCAGCGCCGACAGGAGCTCCTACGAGCAGTACTTC
.	TRBV10-3	TRBJ1-3	.	CAISGATVGNTIYF	TGTGCCATCAGTGGGGCTACAGTTGGAAACACCATATATTTT
.	TRBV27	TRBJ2-7	.	CASSFHTGLTYEQYF	TGTGCCAGCAGTTTCCACACGGGACTCACCTACGAGCAGTACTTC
.	TRBV5-1	TRBJ2-3	.	CASSPSGTDTQYF	TGCGCCAGCAGCCCCTCAGGCACAGATACGCAGTATTTT